This T cell receptor beta chain is drawn from a study of regulatory T cells in long-lasting Graves disease (dated by TCRdb to about 2021). Turning to the overall study: In the newly diagnosed Graves' disease group, patients had been taking antithyroid drugs for less than 3 months. This study used TCR sequencing and RNA sequencing of peripheral blood to compare persistent Graves' disease patients against newly diagnosed Graves' disease patients. The study was registered as a clinical trial and conducted in China. A total of 33 samples were covered by TCR sequencing, comprising around 13 persistent and about 20 newly diagnosed Graves' disease patients.

This clonotype has a count of ten or more. The specificity of this receptor is unknown. No base qualities exist here, and no much larger clone lies one base off it. General findings and caveats noted by the study authors: More public clonotypes were shared among persistent patients (roughly 2,900) than among newly diagnosed patients (just under 1,000). Only the TCR beta chain was sequenced and analyzed. As a limitation, the authors acknowledged that the small sample size may reduce accuracy. Compared with newly diagnosed patients, persistent Graves' disease patients had lower TCR Shannon entropy and fewer highly expanded clones, which suggests clonal expansion. TRBV28, TRBJ1-2 and TRBJ2-5 were preferentially used in persistent disease, while TRBV20-1 and TRBJ2-1 were favored in newly diagnosed disease. Peripheral blood alone was examined, since thyroid tissue, which constituted the primary lesion, could not be accessed.

The germline V gene provides CDR1 KGHDR and CDR2 SFDVKD. The CDR3 runs 14 amino acids, cysteine and phenylalanine included. The DNA shown is the 42-base CDR3, in frame from base 1. Trimming removed 2 bases from V and 3 bases from J, leaving 9 bases between the germline ends. The method was multiplex PCR. Instrument on record: Illumina HiSeq 4000. iRepertoire HTBI primers and Arm-PCR amplification of CDR3 regions were used to construct TCR beta libraries. PCR products were gel purified before sequencing. In the original analysis: Gene usage analysis of CDR3 amino acid clonotypes relied on the 55 to 80 TRBV and about 15 TRBJ segments identified across samples. COPE and FqMerger were used to merge filtered high-quality paired reads into contigs. BLAST was used to align contigs to the IMGT TRBV, TRBD and TRBJ reference genes, and CDR3 was defined following IMGT. Any clonotype with a frequency above 0.1% was classified as a highly expanded clone. Shannon entropy served as the measure of repertoire diversity, while the Gini coefficient captured V-J evenness. A clonotype found in more than one individual was treated as public. The public reads were run again by TCRdb, first through fastp at Q25 and then through MiXCR, and only productive beta chains were kept. Under each unique CDR3 protein, matching rows form one entry showing the most common genes and DNA. The V and J calls were determined by TCRdb, not by the authors. Across this sample there are some 250,000 distinct CDR3 sequences, with around 20% seen only once. Of the sample, roughly 14% falls within the top ten clones.

In the paper's terms, the time point label means: newly diagnosed GD, antithyroid drugs for less than 3 months. For both TCR sequencing and RNA sequencing, RNA was extracted from PBMCs in TRIzol. The diagnosis of Graves' disease followed American Thyroid Association guidelines. Recruitment of patients was carried out at an endocrinology department in Xi'an, China. Each patient gave about 9.1 milliliters of peripheral blood, collected in an EDTA anticoagulant tube. Ficoll Paque Plus density gradient separation was used to isolate PBMCs, and no additional T cell sorting was done. RNA quality was checked with an Agilent 2100 Bioanalyzer and agarose gel, and concentration with a NanoDrop 2000.

This TCR was recovered from a female donor with Graves disease. The chain links TRBV24-1 with TRBJ2-5; the D gene may be TRBD1 or TRBD2, since each aligns over 5 bases. The material was peripheral blood mononuclear cells (PBMCs), obtained at new diagnosis, from a patient treated with antithyroid drugs. Here is the DNA: TGTGCCACCAGTGATTGGGGGACCGAAGAGACCCAGTACTTC. Its protein is CATSDWGTEETQYF.